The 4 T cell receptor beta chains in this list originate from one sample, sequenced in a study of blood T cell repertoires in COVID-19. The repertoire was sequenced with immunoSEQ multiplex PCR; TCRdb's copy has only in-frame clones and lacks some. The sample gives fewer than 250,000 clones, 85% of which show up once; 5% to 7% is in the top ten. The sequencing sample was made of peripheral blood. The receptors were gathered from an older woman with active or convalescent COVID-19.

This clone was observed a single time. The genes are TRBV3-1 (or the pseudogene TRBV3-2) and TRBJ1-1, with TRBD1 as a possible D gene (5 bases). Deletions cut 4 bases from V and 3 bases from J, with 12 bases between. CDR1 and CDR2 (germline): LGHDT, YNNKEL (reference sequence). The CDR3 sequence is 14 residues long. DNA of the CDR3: TGTGCCAGCAGCCTCCAGGGTGGGGACACTGAAGCTTTCTTT. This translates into CASSLQGGDTEAFF.

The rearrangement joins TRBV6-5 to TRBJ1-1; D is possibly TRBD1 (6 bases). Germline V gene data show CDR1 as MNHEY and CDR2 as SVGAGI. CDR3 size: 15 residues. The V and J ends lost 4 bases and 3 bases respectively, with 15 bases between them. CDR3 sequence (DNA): TGTGCCAGCAGTTTACAAGGGGGATCGGACACTGAAGCTTTCTTT. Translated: CASSLQGGSDTEAFF.

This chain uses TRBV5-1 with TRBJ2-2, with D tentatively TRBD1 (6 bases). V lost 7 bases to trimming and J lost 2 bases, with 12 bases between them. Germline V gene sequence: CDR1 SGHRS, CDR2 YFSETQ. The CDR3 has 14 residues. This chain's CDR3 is CASSGQRNTGELFF. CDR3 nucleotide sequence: TGCGCCAGCTCTGGACAGCGTAACACCGGGGAGCTGTTTTTT. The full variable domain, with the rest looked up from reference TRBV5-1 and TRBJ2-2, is KAGVTQTPRYLIKTRGQQVTLSCSPISGHRSVSWYQQTPGQGLQFLFEYFSETQRNKGNFPGRFSGRQFSNSRSEMNVSTLELGDSALYLCASSGQRNTGELFFGEGSRLTVL.

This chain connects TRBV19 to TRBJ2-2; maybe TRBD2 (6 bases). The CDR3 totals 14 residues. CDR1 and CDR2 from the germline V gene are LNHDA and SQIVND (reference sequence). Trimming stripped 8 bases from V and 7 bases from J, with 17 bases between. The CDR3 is CASDGGRRNGELFF. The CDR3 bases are TGTGCCAGTGATGGGGGGAGGCGGAACGGGGAGCTGTTTTTT.